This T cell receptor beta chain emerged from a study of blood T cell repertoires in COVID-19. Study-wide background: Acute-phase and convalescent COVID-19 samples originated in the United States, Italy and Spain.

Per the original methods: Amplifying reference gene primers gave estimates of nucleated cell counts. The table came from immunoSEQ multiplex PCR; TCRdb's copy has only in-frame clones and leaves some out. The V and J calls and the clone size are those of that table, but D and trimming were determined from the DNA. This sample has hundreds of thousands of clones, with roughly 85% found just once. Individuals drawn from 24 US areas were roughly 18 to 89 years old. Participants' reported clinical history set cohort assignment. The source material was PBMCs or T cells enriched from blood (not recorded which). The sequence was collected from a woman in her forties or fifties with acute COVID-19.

The CDR3 nucleotides read TGTGCCAGCAGTTTACCGGGACAGCTAGCCAAAAACATTCAGTACTTC. This translates into CASSLPGQLAKNIQYF. This sequence joins TRBV28 and TRBJ2-4, with 7 bases identical to TRBD1. V shed 2 bases, J shed 0 bases, and the junction held 4 bases outside the gene matches. The V gene's germline CDR1 is MDHEN and CDR2 SYDVKM. The CDR3 is made up of 16 amino acids.